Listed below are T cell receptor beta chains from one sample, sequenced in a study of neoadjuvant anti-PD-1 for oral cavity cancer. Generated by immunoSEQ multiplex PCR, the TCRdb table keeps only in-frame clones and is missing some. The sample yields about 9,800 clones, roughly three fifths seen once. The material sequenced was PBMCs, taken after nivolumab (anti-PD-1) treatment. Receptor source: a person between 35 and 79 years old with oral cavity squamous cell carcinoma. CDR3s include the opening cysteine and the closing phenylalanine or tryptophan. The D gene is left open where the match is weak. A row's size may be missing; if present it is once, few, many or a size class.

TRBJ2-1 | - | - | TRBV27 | TGTGCCAGCAGTTTATATCCACCCCAAACCTACAATGAGCAGTTCTTC | CASSLYPPQTYNEQFF
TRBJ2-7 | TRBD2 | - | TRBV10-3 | TGTGCCATCAGTGAGCCGGGACTAGCGGGCAACGCGCGCGAGCAGTACTTC | CAISEPGLAGNAREQYF
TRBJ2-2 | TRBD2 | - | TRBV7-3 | TGTGCCAGCAGCTCTACTAGCGGGAGTGGGCCCGGGGAGCTGTTTTTT | CASSSTSGSGPGELFF
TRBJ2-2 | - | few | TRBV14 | TGTGCCAGCAGCCAAGATTTGACCATTCCGGGCACCGGGGAGCTGTTTTTT | CASSQDLTIPGTGELFF
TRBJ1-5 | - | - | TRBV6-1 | TGTGCCAGCAACCCACAGGGTGTGGGCAATCAGCCCCAGCATTTT | CASNPQGVGNQPQHF
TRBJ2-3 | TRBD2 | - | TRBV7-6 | TGTGCCAGCAGTCGTTACGGGGCCAGCGGGGGGGCAGATACGCAGTATTTT | CASSRYGASGGADTQYF
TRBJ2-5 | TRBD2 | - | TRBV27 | TGTGCCAGCAGCCCTACTAGCGACCGGGAGACCCAGTACTTC | CASSPTSDRETQYF
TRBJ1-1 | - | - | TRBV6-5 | TGTGCCAGCAGTTACGGGGGGGCAGGAAACACTGAAGCTTTCTTT | CASSYGGAGNTEAFF
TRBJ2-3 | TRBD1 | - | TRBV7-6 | TGTGCCAGCAGCTTCGGGACAGATACAGATACGCAGTATTTT | CASSFGTDTDTQYF
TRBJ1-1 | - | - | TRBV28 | TGTGCCAGCAGTTTCGTCCGGGTCACTGAAGCTTTCTTT | CASSFVRVTEAFF
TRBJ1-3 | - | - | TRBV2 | TGTGCCAGCAGTGATGGGACTGTTAAAAAAAGTGGTGGAAACACCATATATTTT | CASSDGTVKKSGGNTIYF
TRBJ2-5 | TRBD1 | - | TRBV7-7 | TGTGCCAGCAGCCGGGACAGGATTGCGGAGACCCAGTACTTC | CASSRDRIAETQYF
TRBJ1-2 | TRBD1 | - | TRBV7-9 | TGTGCCAGCAGCAACGACAGGGGTGGCTACACCTTC | CASSNDRGGYTF
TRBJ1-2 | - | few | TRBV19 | TGTGCCAGTAGCCCTGCCCCTCCGGCCTATGGCTACACCTTC | CASSPAPPAYGYTF
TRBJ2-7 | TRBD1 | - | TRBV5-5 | TGTGCCAGCAGCCCTCCTCCGGCCCGGGACAGCCTGTACTTC | CASSPPPARDSLYF
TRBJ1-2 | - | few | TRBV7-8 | TGTGCCAGCAGCCTCCTGGGGGGCTACACCTTC | CASSLLGGYTF
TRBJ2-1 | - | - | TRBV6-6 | TGTGCCAGCAGCCGGCCATACAATGAGCAGTTCTTC | CASSRPYNEQFF
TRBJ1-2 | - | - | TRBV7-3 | TGTGCCAGCAGCGTGGGACGGAACTATGGCTACACCTTC | CASSVGRNYGYTF
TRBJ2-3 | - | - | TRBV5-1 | TGCGCCAGCAGCCGAGACTCCGCTAGCACAGATACGCAGTATTTT | CASSRDSASTDTQYF
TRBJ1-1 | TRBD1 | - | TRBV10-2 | TGCGCCAGCACTGGGACAGGGATTGAAGGCACTGAAGCTTTCTTT | CASTGTGIEGTEAFF
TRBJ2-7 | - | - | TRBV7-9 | TGTGCCAGCAGCTTAGGCGATAATCTCTACGAGCAGTACTTC | CASSLGDNLYEQYF
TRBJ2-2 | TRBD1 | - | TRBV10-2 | TGCGCCAGCAGGGACAGGGCTAGTACCGGGGAGCTGTTTTTT | CASRDRASTGELFF
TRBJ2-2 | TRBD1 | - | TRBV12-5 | TGTGCTAGTTTCGGGACAGTGAACACCGGGGAGCTGTTTTTT | CASFGTVNTGELFF
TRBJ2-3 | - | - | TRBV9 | TGTGCCAGCAGCGTCTGGCAGGACACAGATACGCAGTATTTT | CASSVWQDTDTQYF
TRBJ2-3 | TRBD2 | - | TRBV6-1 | TGTGCCAGCAGTGAGGGTGTGGCGGGGGGGCTAAAACGGACAGATACGCAGTATTTT | CASSEGVAGGLKRTDTQYF
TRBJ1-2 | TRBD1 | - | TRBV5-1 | TGCGCCAGCAGCTCCGGATCGGGACAGGGTGGCTACACCTTC | CASSSGSGQGGYTF
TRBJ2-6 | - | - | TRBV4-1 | TGCGCCAGCAGCCTGGGAGAAGGATTCTCTGGGGCCAACGTCCTGACTTTC | CASSLGEGFSGANVLTF
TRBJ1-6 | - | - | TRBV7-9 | TGTGCCAGCAGCTGGAGCTCCCATAATTCACCCCTCCACTTT | CASSWSSHNSPLHF
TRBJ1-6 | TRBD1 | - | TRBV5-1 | TGCGCCAGCAGCCAAGGGACAGCCTATAATTCACCCCTCCACTTT | CASSQGTAYNSPLHF
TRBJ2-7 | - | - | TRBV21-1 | TGTGCCAGCAGCGGCCCTACTAGGACCTTCTCCTACGAGCAGTACTTC | CASSGPTRTFSYEQYF
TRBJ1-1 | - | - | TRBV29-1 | TGCAGCGCTTACAGACAAACTCAAGCTTTCTTT | CSAYRQTQAFF
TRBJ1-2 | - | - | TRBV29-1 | TGCAGCGTTGAAGGTGGGGGAATAAACTATGGCTACACCTTC | CSVEGGGINYGYTF
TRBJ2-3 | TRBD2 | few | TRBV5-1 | TGCGCCAGCAGCCGCGGGACTAGCGGGGGGGGCACAGATACGCAGTATTTT | CASSRGTSGGGTDTQYF
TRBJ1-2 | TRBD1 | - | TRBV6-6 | TGTGCCAGCAGATCGACAGGGGATGGCTACACCTTC | CASRSTGDGYTF
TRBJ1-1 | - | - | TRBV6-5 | TGTGCCAGCAGTTCCCCAGCGGGAAACACTGAAGCTTTCTTT | CASSSPAGNTEAFF
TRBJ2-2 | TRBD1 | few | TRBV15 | TGTGCCACCAGCAGAGATAATGAAGGGGGCGAGCTGTTTTTT | CATSRDNEGGELFF
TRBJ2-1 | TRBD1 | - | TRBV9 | TGTGCCAGCAGCCCAACAGGGGGCGGCCACAATGAGCAGTTCTTC | CASSPTGGGHNEQFF
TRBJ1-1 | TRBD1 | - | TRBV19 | TGTGCCAGTAGCCGCCCAGACAGGGTGGGCACTGAAGCTTTCTTT | CASSRPDRVGTEAFF
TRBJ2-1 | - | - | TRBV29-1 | TGCAGCGTTGAGCACGGCCACAATGAGCAGTTCTTC | CSVEHGHNEQFF
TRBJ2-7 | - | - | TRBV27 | TGTGCCAGCAGTTCCGGGGGCTCCTACGAGCAGTACTTC | CASSSGGSYEQYF
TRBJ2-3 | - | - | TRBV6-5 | TGTGCCAAACGGGGGCACGTGGCAGATACGCAGTATTTT | CAKRGHVADTQYF
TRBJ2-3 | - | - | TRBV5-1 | TGCGCCAGCAGCTTGGGACAGGAATGGGCGCAGTATTTT | CASSLGQEWAQYF
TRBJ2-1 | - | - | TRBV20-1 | TGCAGTGCTACCTACAATGAGCAGTTCTTC | CSATYNEQFF
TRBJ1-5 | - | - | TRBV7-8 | TGTGCCAGCAGCTTAGCTACCGGCTACAGCGTCAATCAGCCCCAGCATTTT | CASSLATGYSVNQPQHF
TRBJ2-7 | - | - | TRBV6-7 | TGTGCCAGCAGTTCCCCAGGGGCTAGTAGCAACGAGCAGTACTTC | CASSSPGASSNEQYF
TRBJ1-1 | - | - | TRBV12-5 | TGTGCTAGTGGTTTGGGGGGAAGGAACACTGAAGCTTTCTTT | CASGLGGRNTEAFF